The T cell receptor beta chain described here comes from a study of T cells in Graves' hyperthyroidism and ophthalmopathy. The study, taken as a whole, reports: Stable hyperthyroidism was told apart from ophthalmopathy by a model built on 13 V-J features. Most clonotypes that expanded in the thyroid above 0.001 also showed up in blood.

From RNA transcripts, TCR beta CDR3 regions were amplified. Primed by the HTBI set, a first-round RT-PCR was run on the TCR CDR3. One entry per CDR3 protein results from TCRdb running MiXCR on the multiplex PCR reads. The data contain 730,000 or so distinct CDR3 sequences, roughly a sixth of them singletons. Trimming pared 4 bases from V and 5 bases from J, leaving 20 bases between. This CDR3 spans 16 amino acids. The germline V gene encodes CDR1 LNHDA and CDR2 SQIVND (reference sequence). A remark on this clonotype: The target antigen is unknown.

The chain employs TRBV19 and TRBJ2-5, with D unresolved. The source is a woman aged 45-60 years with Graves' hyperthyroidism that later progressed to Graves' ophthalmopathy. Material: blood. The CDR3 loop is CASSTPWASRVETQYF. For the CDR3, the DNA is TGTGCCAGTAGTACCCCATGGGCCTCTAGAGTGGAGACCCAGTACTTC.